Listed here are 12 T cell receptor beta chains from one sample, sequenced in a study of beta chain features in type 1 diabetes (dated by TCRdb to between 2017 and 2018). Receptor libraries were prepared by the immunoSEQ multiplex PCR assay. The High Capacity cDNA Reverse Transcription Kit was used to reverse transcribe all of the isolated RNA, meaning that expressed TCRB transcripts were what got sequenced. TCRdb's version of the immuneACCESS table is confined to in-frame rearrangements and falls short of the full clone set. An unresolved V gene accounts for under half of the shortfall where checked; the remainder is of unknown origin. Across this sample there are hundreds of thousands of clones, with roughly 13% seen only once. The ten largest make up 0.03% to 0.045% of the sample. Overall results and qualifications from the work: Type 1 diabetes patients showed a moderate but significant shortening of TCRB CDR3 length in all four CD4+ subsets.

These receptors lack a known antigen. Specimen: naive CD4+ T cells from blood. Read against the paper, the sample's cell subset or site label means: true naive CD4+ T cells. These TCRs come from a man aged 18 to 30 with type 1 diabetes.

The chain joins TRBV10-3 to TRBJ2-5; D is undetermined. Trimming shortened V by 5 bases and J by 4 bases, and 17 bases separated the two germline ends. The CDR3 is 15 residues long. Looked up from germline, CDR1 is ENHRY and CDR2 is SYGVKD. The chain's CDR3 is CAISSGPRGIETQYF. As DNA, the CDR3 is TGTGCCATCAGTTCCGGGCCGCGAGGAATAGAGACCCAGTACTTC.

The V call is TRBV21-1, the J call TRBJ2-6; TRBD2 was called by the table and not checked on the DNA. TRBV21-1 is annotated as a pseudogene. The CDR3 covers 18 residues. CDR3 residues: CASSTGLAGLSGANVLTF. CDR3 DNA: TGTGCCAGCAGCACGGGACTAGCGGGCCTCTCTGGGGCCAACGTCCTGACTTTC.

This sequence joins TRBV6-5 and TRBJ2-7, with D hard to call. The germline CDR1 and CDR2 sequences are MNHEY and SVGAGI. V lost 5 bases, J lost 2 bases, and 10 bases lay in between. This CDR3 has 13 amino acids. The CDR3 sequence: CASSLGLAYEQYF. As DNA, the CDR3 is TGTGCCAGCAGTCTGGGTCTGGCCTACGAGCAGTACTTC.

In this sample, this clone turned up a few times. The chain uses TRBV29-1 and TRBJ1-4, with a weak D call TRBD1 (5 bases). The CDR3 consists of 12 residues. The germline V gene has CDR1 SQVTM and CDR2 ANQGSEA. V lost 6 bases, J lost 8 bases, and 13 bases lay in between. This CDR3 is CSVSGGEEKLFF. As DNA, the CDR3 is TGCAGCGTGTCGGGGGGTGAGGAAAAACTGTTTTTT.

The chain joins TRBV5-1 to TRBJ1-1; the match to TRBD1 covers 12 bases. The germline CDR1 and CDR2 sequences are SGHRS and YFSETQ. This CDR3 is 17 amino acids long. Trimming removed 6 bases from V and 4 bases from J; junction bases left unmatched: 13. The CDR3 DNA sequence: TGCGCCAGCACCGGAGGTGGGACAGGGGGCGCTTCCACTGAAGCTTTCTTT. Encoded protein: CASTGGGTGGASTEAFF.

The CDR3 here is CASSFSGTSGGARTDTQYF. The DNA of the CDR3 is TGTGCCAGCAGCTTCTCCGGGACTAGCGGGGGGGCCCGCACAGATACGCAGTATTTT. The V and J genes are TRBV7-2 and TRBJ2-3; 16 positions agree with TRBD2. The trim removed 3 bases at V and 1 base at J, leaving 7 bases unmatched. The CDR3 is 19 residues long. From germline, CDR1 is SGHTA and CDR2 FQGNSA.

The rearrangement uses TRBV14 and TRBJ2-5, with a tentative D call TRBD1 (5 bases). This CDR3 contains 18 residues. Germline V gene sequence: CDR1 SGHDN, CDR2 FVKESK. V lost 1 base to trimming and J lost 4 bases, with 22 bases between them. The CDR3 DNA reads as TGTGCCAGCAGCCAAGGGCCCGCTATCCGAACAGGAGTAGAGACCCAGTACTTC. The encoded protein is CASSQGPAIRTGVETQYF.

The chain links TRBV30 to TRBJ2-2; 11 bases agree with TRBD2. This CDR3 comprises 17 residues. Germline V CDR1 and CDR2: GTSNPN, SVGIG (reference sequence). The junction had 9 bases not matched to a gene; V was cut back by 3 bases and J by 3 bases. The CDR3 DNA reads TGTGCCTGGAGCCCTATTAGCGGGAGGGCCGACACCGGGGAGCTGTTTTTT. Translated, it gives CAWSPISGRADTGELFF. The full variable domain, its missing parts supplied by reference TRBV30 and TRBJ2-2, is SQTIHQWPATLVQPVGSPLSLECTVEGTSNPNLYWYRQAAGRGLQLLFYSVGIGQISSEVPQNLSASRPQDRQFILSSKKLLLSDSGFYLCAWSPISGRADTGELFFGEGSRLTVL.

The rearrangement links TRBV5-1 to TRBJ2-7; the D gene is possibly TRBD2 (6 bases). The V and J ends lost 5 bases and 3 bases respectively, with 12 bases between them. Per the germline V gene, CDR1 is SGHRS and CDR2 is YFSETQ. CDR3 length equals 13 residues. The CDR3 protein is CASSRGGIYEQYF. In DNA, the CDR3 is TGCGCCAGCAGTCGTGGCGGGATCTACGAGCAGTACTTC.

This clone has more than one count but fewer than ten. The rearrangement joins TRBV4-1 to TRBJ2-1, with 10 bases identical to TRBD2. Germline V gene sequence: CDR1 MGHRA, CDR2 YSYEKL. V trimming: 0 bases; J trimming: 1 base; junction bases outside the gene matches: 0. The CDR3 is made up of 16 amino acids. The CDR3 loop is CASSQEAGGSYNEQFF. The CDR3 DNA is TGCGCCAGCAGCCAAGAAGCGGGAGGGTCCTACAATGAGCAGTTCTTC.

The chain has TRBV4-1 and TRBJ2-3; D is perhaps TRBD1 (5 bases). The CDR3 contains 15 residues. Trimming took 4 bases from V and 1 from J, leaving 12 bases between them. The germline CDR1 and CDR2 sequences are MGHRA and YSYEKL. CDR3: CASSPQGWGTDTQYF. In nucleotides, the CDR3 is TGCGCCAGCAGCCCCCAGGGATGGGGCACAGATACGCAGTATTTT.

The chain recombines TRBV27 with TRBJ1-1; D perhaps matches TRBD1 (5 bases). The germline V and J ends were trimmed by 3 bases and 0 bases, with 8 bases remaining between them. The CDR3 totals 14 residues. Germline assignment: CDR1 MNHEY and CDR2 SMNVEV (reference sequence). The CDR3 nucleotides read TGTGCCAGCAGTTTTGGAGGGGTGAACACTGAAGCTTTCTTT. Its translation: CASSFGGVNTEAFF.